This paragraph covers one TCR beta chain sequence. Looked up from germline, CDR1 is SGHRS and CDR2 is YFSETQ. Losses at the gene ends were 4 bases for V and 5 bases for J; bases not matched to a gene: 4. The CDR3 consists of 14 residues. These data belong to a study of blood T cell repertoires in COVID-19. The assay was immunoSEQ multiplex PCR, and TCRdb's table has in-frame clones only and misses some. In the table there are more than 200,000 clones, less than 90% of which are singletons. This rearrangement joins TRBV5-1 to TRBJ2-3, with 10 bases identical to TRBD2. What was sequenced was peripheral blood. The sequence derives from a woman aged 45-60 years with acute or convalescent COVID-19. In DNA form, the CDR3 reads TGCGCCAGCAGCCCAGGGACTAGCGAAGATACGCAGTATTTT. Amino acids: CASSPGTSEDTQYF. Drawing the rest from reference TRBV5-1 and TRBJ2-3, the complete variable domain is KAGVTQTPRYLIKTRGQQVTLSCSPISGHRSVSWYQQTPGQGLQFLFEYFSETQRNKGNFPGRFSGRQFSNSRSEMNVSTLELGDSALYLCASSPGTSEDTQYFGPGTRLTVL.